These T cell receptor beta chains were read from a single sample in a study of CD8 T cells in ankylosing spondylitis. TCRdb itself ran the 5' RACE reads through MiXCR, one entry per CDR3 protein. The data hold around 160,000 distinct CDR3 sequences, with roughly 12% observed a single time. Sequencing used blood, either unsorted or a sorted T cell fraction (not recorded which). The receptor set was obtained from a male donor with ankylosing spondylitis or in good health (not recorded which). Each CDR3 is given with its conserved first and last residue. A D gene is named only where the DNA matches it firmly. Not every row has a clone size; where given, it reads once, few, many or a size class.

d_gene | abundance | j_gene | v_gene | CDR3aa | CDR3nt
. | many | TRBJ2-3 | TRBV5-1 | CASNAGNTDTQYF | TGCGCCAGCAACGCGGGGAACACAGATACGCAGTATTTT
. | few | TRBJ1-6 | TRBV20-1 | CSARRSGPSSYNSPLHF | TGCAGTGCTAGAAGGTCGGGGCCCAGCTCCTATAATTCACCCCTCCACTTT
TRBD1 | few | TRBJ2-3 | TRBV5-1 | CASSQLWTGGTDTQYF | TGCGCCAGCAGCCAGTTGTGGACAGGGGGCACAGATACGCAGTATTTT
. | many | TRBJ1-1 | TRBV29-1 | CSVLGGRGPPSGTEAFF | TGCAGCGTACTGGGTGGTAGGGGCCCCCCGAGTGGCACTGAAGCTTTCTTT
TRBD1 | many | TRBJ2-1 | TRBV5-1 | CASSLAGQGSFYNEQFF | TGCGCCAGCAGCTTAGCGGGACAGGGTTCCTTTTACAATGAGCAGTTCTTC
TRBD2 | few | TRBJ2-3 | TRBV7-2 | CASSFNGGFNTDTQYF | TGTGCCAGCAGCTTTAACGGGGGGTTTAACACAGATACGCAGTATTTT
TRBD1 | many | TRBJ1-1 | TRBV20-1 | CSARDNRGADTEAFF | TGCAGTGCTAGGGATAACAGGGGCGCGGACACTGAAGCTTTCTTT
. | many | TRBJ2-1 | TRBV10-3 | CAIGGRSSYNEQFF | TGTGCCATCGGGGGCCGGAGCTCCTACAATGAGCAGTTCTTC
TRBD1 | . | TRBJ2-5 | TRBV20-1 | CSADRDRGQETQYF | TGCAGTGCAGACCGGGACAGGGGGCAAGAGACCCAGTACTTC
. | many | TRBJ1-4 | TRBV5-1 | CASSSGWANEKLFF | TGCGCCAGCAGTTCGGGTTGGGCTAATGAAAAACTGTTTTTT
TRBD1 | many | TRBJ1-5 | TRBV27 | CASSLTGAGQPQHF | TGTGCCAGCAGTTTGACAGGGGCAGGTCAGCCCCAGCATTTT
. | many | TRBJ2-7 | TRBV5-1 | CASSVGPGVYEQYF | TGCGCCAGCAGCGTAGGTCCCGGGGTCTACGAGCAGTACTTC
. | many | TRBJ2-5 | TRBV10-3 | CAISESIREQETQYF | TGTGCCATCAGTGAGTCGATTAGGGAGCAAGAGACCCAGTACTTC
. | . | TRBJ2-1 | TRBV11-2 | CASSLGRVYNEQFF | TGTGCCAGCAGCTTAGGCCGAGTATACAATGAGCAGTTCTTC
. | . | TRBJ2-7 | TRBV12-3/TRBV12-4 | CASSLKGSVYEQYF | TGTGCCAGCAGTTTAAAGGGGTCGGTCTACGAGCAGTACTTC
TRBD1 | . | TRBJ1-6 | TRBV4-3 | CASSRQGETGNSPLHF | TGCGCCAGCAGCCGTCAGGGGGAGACAGGGAATTCACCCCTCCACTTT
. | many | TRBJ2-1 | TRBV20-1 | CSASLLFSEEQFF | TGCAGTGCTAGTCTCCTCTTCTCTGAAGAGCAGTTCTTC
. | many | TRBJ1-1 | TRBV7-6 | CASSLIVASDTEAFF | TGTGCCAGCAGCCTGATAGTAGCCTCGGACACTGAAGCTTTCTTT
. | few | TRBJ2-2 | TRBV5-1 | CASSPGGDGTGELFF | TGCGCCAGCAGCCCCGGGGGAGATGGCACCGGGGAGCTGTTTTTT
. | few | TRBJ1-1 | TRBV18 | CASSPEVLGVGAFF | TGTGCCAGCTCACCAGAAGTTCTCGGAGTTGGAGCTTTCTTT